This T cell receptor beta chain was identified in a study of a mutant IDH1 vaccine in newly diagnosed glioma. TCRdb's copy holds only in-frame clones and misses some; the assay was immunoSEQ multiplex PCR. The sample lists 50,000 to 75,000 clones, around 74% occurring once. The J segment lost 5 bases and the V segment lost 5 bases, leaving 9 bases of the junction unmatched. The CDR3 is made up of 16 amino acids. CDR1 is SGHTA and CDR2 is FQGNSA in the germline V gene. The time point denotes: week 35, safety follow-up. A single vaccine dose contained 300 ug of mutant IDH1 20-mer peptide, and topical imiquimod was used with it. New astrocytomas of WHO grade 3 or 4 that were IDH1-mutant and ATRX-lost were found in the donors. Worth noting for this clone: Its specificity is not known.

Regarding the study as a whole: Across multiple MHC alleles, 93.3% of patients had vaccine-induced responses.

The receptor's source is a man aged 50 to 60 with glioma. The sequencing here drew on PBMCs, taken from a glioma patient whose treatment included an IDH1 peptide vaccine. The genes are TRBV7-2 and TRBJ2-5, with 12 nucleotides matching TRBD2. The CDR3 spells CASSLGLAGLGETQYF. The CDR3 coding sequence is TGTGCCAGCAGCCTCGGACTAGCGGGGCTGGGGGAGACCCAGTACTTC.